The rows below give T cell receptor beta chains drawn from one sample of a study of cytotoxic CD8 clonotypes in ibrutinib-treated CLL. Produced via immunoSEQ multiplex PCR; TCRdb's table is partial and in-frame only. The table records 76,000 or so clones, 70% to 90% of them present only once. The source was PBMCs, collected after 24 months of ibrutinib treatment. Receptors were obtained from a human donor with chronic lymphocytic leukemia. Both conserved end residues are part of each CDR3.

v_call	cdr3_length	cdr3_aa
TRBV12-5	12	CEPWVLGYPQHF
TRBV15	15	CATSREDFSGNTIYF
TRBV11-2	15	CASSQGGSGANVLTF
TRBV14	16	CASSQAGGRSEETQYF
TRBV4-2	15	CASSQDSGGGEKLFF
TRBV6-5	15	CASLGGQVRFYEQYF
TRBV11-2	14	CASSLGTGHYEQYF
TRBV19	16	CASSIPRDTPQETQYF
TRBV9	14	CASSVGRDDQPQHF
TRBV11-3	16	CASSSNGLAGGETQYF
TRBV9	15	CASSFGQGAVETQYF
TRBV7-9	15	CASSSMRAPNNEQFF
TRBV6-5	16	CASSYRGPLSSYEQYF
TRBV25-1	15	CASSETSGRGDTQYF
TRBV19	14	CASSMGQPVYEQYF
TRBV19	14	CASKASGNTGELFF
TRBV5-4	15	CASSSGLADTDTQYF
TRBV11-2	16	CASSLDQLAGVYEQYF
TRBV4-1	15	CASSQETTTNEKLFF
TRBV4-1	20	CASSQDITSGRVTNQETQYF
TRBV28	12	CATDRSNQPQHF
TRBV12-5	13	CASGLLQGGPQYF
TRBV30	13	CAFRVAGLETQYF
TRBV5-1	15	CASSYRGTSYNEQFF
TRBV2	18	CASGGGAPGQVVTDTQYF
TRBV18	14	CASSPNTGGTEAFF
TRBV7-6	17	CASSSGLAAGGTDTQYF
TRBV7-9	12	CASSPTGVKLFF
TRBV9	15	CASSGDPGQRTEAFF
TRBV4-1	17	CASSQEWSGSRADTQYF
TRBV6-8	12	CASSSTGNGYTF
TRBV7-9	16	CASSLLADPTYDTQYF
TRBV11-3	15	CASSPGLAGVNEQYF
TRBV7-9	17	CASSLWAGFGVYNEQFF
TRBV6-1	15	CASSFRLELAGELFF
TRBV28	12	CASSLGLSEQYF
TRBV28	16	CASSFSGRDWDTEAFF
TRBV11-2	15	CASSLSVIAVNEQFF
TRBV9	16	CASSGGTGGLLEPQHF
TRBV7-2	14	CASSLVIGSGEQFF